Below are 2 T cell receptor beta chains sequenced from a single sample in a study of type 1 regulatory T cells. General observations from the study: Tr1 cells had a more restricted TCR repertoire than non-Tr1 cells.

Antigen specificity for these receptors is unknown. TCRdb reprocessed the reads with MiXCR, giving one entry per CDR3 protein. The sample carries several thousand distinct CDR3 sequences, 33% recorded once. The specimen sequenced was cultured type 1 regulatory T (Tr1) cells, either the whole culture or a sorted fraction (not recorded which). The origin of the receptors is a human donor in good health.

This clonotype was seen ten or more times. This chain uses TRBV7-2 with TRBJ1-2; D not resolved. Per the germline V gene, CDR1 is SGHTA and CDR2 is FQGNSA. The CDR3 sequence is 16 residues long. V was pared by 2 bases and J by 0 bases, with 13 bases between. The CDR3 DNA is TGTGCCAGCAGCTTAAGAGTTCGGCTTGCTAACTATGGCTACACCTTC. It translates to CASSLRVRLANYGYTF.

The gene calls are TRBV2 and TRBJ1-5; D gene uncertain. V was shortened by 1 base and J by 7 bases, with 11 bases between the two germline ends. Looked up from germline, CDR1 is SNHLY and CDR2 is FYNNEI. CDR3 size: 14 residues. DNA of the CDR3: TGTGCCAGCAGTGAAGGCCTCCCGGGGCAGCCCCAGCATTTT. Translating it yields CASSEGLPGQPQHF.